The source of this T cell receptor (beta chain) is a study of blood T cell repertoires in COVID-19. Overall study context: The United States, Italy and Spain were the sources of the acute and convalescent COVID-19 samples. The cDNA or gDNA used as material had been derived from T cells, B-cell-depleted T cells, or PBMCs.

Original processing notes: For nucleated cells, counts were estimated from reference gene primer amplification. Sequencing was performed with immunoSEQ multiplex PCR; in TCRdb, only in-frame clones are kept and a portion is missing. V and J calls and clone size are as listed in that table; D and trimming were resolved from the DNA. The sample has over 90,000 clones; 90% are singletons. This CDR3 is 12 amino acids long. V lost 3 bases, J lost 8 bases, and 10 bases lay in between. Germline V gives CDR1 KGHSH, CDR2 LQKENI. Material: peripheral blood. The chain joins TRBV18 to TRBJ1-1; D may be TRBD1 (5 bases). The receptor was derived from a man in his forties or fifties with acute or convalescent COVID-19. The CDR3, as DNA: TGTGCCAGCTCACCGGGGCCAATGGAAGCTTTCTTT. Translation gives CASSPGPMEAFF.